What follows are 30 T cell receptor beta chains derived from one specimen sequenced in a study of blood T cell repertoires in COVID-19. Using immunoSEQ multiplex PCR, the repertoire was profiled, and TCRdb retains in-frame clones only, with some absent. This table holds 150,000 to 200,000 clones, about 82% found once. The specimen was peripheral blood. All receptors derive from a woman in her 30s with acute or convalescent COVID-19.

V gene TRBV4-1 combines with J gene TRBJ1-4; unclear D gene. This CDR3 has 12 residues. The germline gives CDR1 MGHRA, CDR2 YSYEKL. V was cut by 0 bases and J by 11 bases, with 7 bases left in between. Written as DNA, the CDR3 is TGCGCCAGCAGCCAAGAGGCTGTTAAACTGTTTTTT. It translates to CASSQEAVKLFF.

The rearrangement links TRBV5-4 to TRBJ1-2, with 11 bases fitting TRBD1. Germline CDR1 is SGHNT and CDR2 is YYREEE (reference sequence). The CDR3 covers 16 residues. V dropped 4 bases and J dropped 3; count of bases not matched to a gene: 8. The CDR3 spells CASSDKDRGRYYGYTF. The DNA for the CDR3 is TGTGCCAGCAGCGATAAGGACAGGGGGCGGTACTATGGCTACACCTTC.

On this clone: No conserved phenylalanine or tryptophan is present at the end of the CDR3, so a read error is the likely explanation. Because the CDR3's place on the DNA is in doubt, the DNA is left out and the CDR3 is given as listed by TCRdb. The J gene is TRBJ2-7, the V gene TRBV24-1; the table's TRBD1 call for D was not verified on the DNA. The length of the CDR3 is 15 amino acids, counting both ends. CDR1 is KGHDR and CDR2 is SFDVKD in the germline V gene. The CDR3 reads CAVDLGTLGPRQIKR.

The rearrangement links TRBV7-2 to TRBJ1-6; 7 bases match TRBD1. V was clipped by 5 bases and J by 10 bases; unmatched bases: 5. The CDR3 runs to 13 residues. Germline CDR1 and CDR2: SGHTA and FQGNSA. For the CDR3, the DNA is TGTGCCAGCAGCCCTACAGGGGCATCACCCCTCCACTTT. Encoded protein: CASSPTGASPLHF.

This chain connects TRBV7-8 to TRBJ2-5, with 11 bases lining up with TRBD2. CDR1 is SGHVS, CDR2 FQNEAQ, per germline. This CDR3 has 17 amino acids. After removal of 5 bases from V and 2 bases from J, the junction contained 10 bases not matched to a gene. The CDR3 coding sequence is TGTGCCAGCAGCCCGGGGGCTAGCGGGGGGTTACAAGAGACCCAGTACTTC. It is translated as CASSPGASGGLQETQYF.

This clone is a singleton in its sample. The chain recombines TRBV3-1 (or the pseudogene TRBV3-2) with TRBJ1-1; 8 nucleotides agree with TRBD1. The V gene end was trimmed by 0 bases and the J gene end by 1 base; junction bases not matched to a gene: 4. This CDR3 has 16 residues. Germline V CDR1 and CDR2: LGHDT, YNNKEL (reference sequence). The CDR3 DNA sequence: TGTGCCAGCAGCCAAGATCTGGACAGGGCGAACACTGAAGCTTTCTTT. Translation gives CASSQDLDRANTEAFF.

J is TRBJ1-4 and V is TRBV14; D is unclear. Germline V gene lookup returns CDR1 SGHDN and CDR2 FVKESK. Trimming left V 4 bases short and J 4 bases short, with 4 bases between. The length of the CDR3 is 12 residues. This CDR3 is CASSRYNEKLFF. CDR3 in DNA: TGTGCCAGCAGCCGCTATAATGAAAAACTGTTTTTT.

This clone has only one observation. The V gene is TRBV30, the J gene TRBJ2-3, with a possible D match to TRBD2 (7 bases). Trimming removed 0 bases at V and 4 bases at J, with 17 bases between. The CDR3 contains 16 residues. Germline V CDR1 and CDR2: GTSNPN, SVGIG (reference sequence). In DNA form, the CDR3 reads TGTGCCTGGAGTGTACTTAAGGGGGGAGGGTCAGATACGCAGTATTTT. This translates into CAWSVLKGGGSDTQYF.

The rearrangement uses TRBV28 and TRBJ1-4; weak D call: TRBD1 (5 bases). Germline V lookup: CDR1 MDHEN, CDR2 SYDVKM. V was trimmed by 3 bases and J by 8 bases, leaving 22 bases between them. This CDR3 spans 17 amino acids. CDR3 bases: TGTGCCAGCAGTTTGGGAAGCCCTGGGGGGTGGGTAGAAAAACTGTTTTTT. Its protein product is CASSLGSPGGWVEKLFF.

CDR3 in amino acids: CASSQGGLNHYEQYF. The CDR3 coding sequence is TGTGCCAGCAGCCAAGGGGGACTAAACCACTACGAGCAGTACTTC. The rearrangement links TRBV3-1 (or the pseudogene TRBV3-2) to TRBJ2-7; 7 nucleotides agree with TRBD2. The CDR3 sequence is 15 residues long. Germline CDR1 reads LGHDT; CDR2 reads YNNKEL (reference sequence). With V trimmed by 1 base and J by 3 bases, 6 bases remained unmatched.

The chain is built from TRBV28 and TRBJ1-3; D possibly corresponds to TRBD1 (5 bases). The ends were cut back, 8 bases at V and 3 bases at J, with 14 bases in the middle. There are 14 residues in the CDR3. Germline values: CDR1 MDHEN, CDR2 SYDVKM. The CDR3 loop is CASESGGVGNTIYF. The CDR3 bases are TGTGCCAGCGAATCAGGAGGGGTTGGAAACACCATATATTTT.

In its sample, this clone was seen once. This chain joins TRBV30 and TRBJ2-3; 7 nucleotides align to TRBD2. The CDR3 totals 15 residues. J gave up 5 bases and V 1 base, and 9 bases lay outside the gene matches. Germline V gives CDR1 GTSNPN, CDR2 SVGIG (reference sequence). Here the CDR3 reads CAWSEGRPSGDTQYF. DNA of the CDR3: TGTGCCTGGAGTGAGGGGCGGCCTAGCGGAGATACGCAGTATTTT.

This chain connects TRBV10-3 to TRBJ2-7; weak D call: TRBD1 (5 bases). The length of the CDR3 is 11 residues. Germline values: CDR1 ENHRY, CDR2 SYGVKD. V shed 6 bases and J shed 4 bases, with 7 bases lying between them. In DNA form, the CDR3 reads TGTGCCATCAGGCAGGGTTACGAGCAGTACTTC. This sequence encodes CAIRQGYEQYF.

This clone was detected a few times. The V call is TRBV19, the J call TRBJ1-1; the D gene is possibly TRBD1 (6 bases). Per the germline V gene, CDR1 is LNHDA and CDR2 is SQIVND (reference sequence). The CDR3 has 13 residues. V was cut by 3 bases and J by 10 bases, with 15 bases left in between. The DNA of the CDR3 is TGTGCCAGTAGTATGAGGGGGACTAGGGGAGCTTTCTTT. Translated: CASSMRGTRGAFF. The full variable domain, in which reference TRBV19 and TRBJ1-1 provide the parts outside the CDR3, is DGGITQSPKYLFRKEGQNVTLSCEQNLNHDAMYWYRQDPGQGLRLIYYSQIVNDFQKGDIAEGYSVSREKKESFPLTVTSAQKNPTAFYLCASSMRGTRGAFFGQGTRLTVV.

The chain has TRBV9 and TRBJ2-2; D remains unclear. CDR3 length equals 15 residues. Deletions cut 1 base from V and 1 base from J, with 8 bases between. The germline CDR1 and CDR2 sequences are SGDLS and YYNGEE. The CDR3 loop reads CASSVSSRNTGELFF. The CDR3 coding sequence is TGTGCCAGCAGCGTATCATCCAGGAACACCGGGGAGCTGTTTTTT.

J is TRBJ2-7 and V is TRBV28, with D possibly TRBD1 on 6 matching bases. The CDR3 loop spans 13 amino acids. Germline CDR1 MDHEN, CDR2 SYDVKM. Trimming removed 5 bases from V and 3 bases from J, with 11 bases in between. The CDR3 nucleotides are TGTGCCAGCAGTCCAGGACAGATCTACGAGCAGTACTTC. Residues: CASSPGQIYEQYF.

The chain uses TRBV7-2 and TRBJ2-5; 8 bases fit TRBD2. Germline CDR1 SGHTA, CDR2 FQGNSA. The CDR3 runs 15 residues. With V trimmed by 5 bases and J by 3 bases, 8 bases remained unmatched. CDR3 coding DNA: TGTGCCAGCAGCCTTAGCGGGGCCCGTGAAGAGACCCAGTACTTC. Protein: CASSLSGAREETQYF.

The rearrangement uses TRBV7-9 and TRBJ1-5; D may be TRBD1 (5 bases). Trimming pared 4 bases from V and 3 bases from J, leaving 13 bases between. The CDR3 is 15 residues long. Looked up from germline, CDR1 is SEHNR and CDR2 is FQNEAQ (reference sequence). CDR3 DNA: TGTGCCAGCAGCTCTGGGGCAGGGATCAATCAGCCCCAGCATTTT. Translation gives CASSSGAGINQPQHF. The variable domain in full, completed from reference TRBV7-9 and TRBJ1-5, reads DTGVSQNPRHKITKRGQNVTFRCDPISEHNRLYWYRQTLGQGPEFLTYFQNEAQLEKSRLLSDRFSAERPKGSFSTLEIQRTEQGDSAMYLCASSSGAGINQPQHFGDGTRLSIL.

The CDR3 DNA follows: TGCGCCAGCAGCTTAGCGGTACTCCACTCCTACGAGCAGTACTTC. It specifies CASSLAVLHSYEQYF. The chain combines TRBV5-1 with TRBJ2-7; possibly TRBD2 for D (5 bases). This CDR3 is 15 amino acids long. Trimming removed 2 bases from V and 0 bases from J, with 12 bases in between. Germline V gene data show CDR1 as SGHRS and CDR2 as YFSETQ.

This chain links TRBV19 with TRBJ1-2, with 10 bases fitting TRBD1. Germline CDR1 reads LNHDA; CDR2 reads SQIVND (reference sequence). CDR3 length equals 13 residues. Unmatched junction bases numbered 4, after V lost 9 bases and J lost 3 bases. CDR3 bases: TGTGCCAGCGAGGGACAGGGGTACTATGGCTACACCTTC. It codes for CASEGQGYYGYTF.

The chain couples TRBV3-1 (or the pseudogene TRBV3-2) to TRBJ2-1; TRBD2 agrees at 11 bases. V shed 1 base, J shed 9 bases, and the junction held 8 bases outside the gene matches. The CDR3 is 16 amino acids. In germline, CDR1 is LGHDT, CDR2 YNNKEL (reference sequence). DNA of the CDR3: TGTGCCAGCAGCCAAGGGTTAGCGGGAGGGCCAGGTGAGCAGTTCTTC. Its translation is CASSQGLAGGPGEQFF.

J is TRBJ1-2 and V is TRBV10-3; D unresolved. The ends were cut back, 0 bases at V and 4 bases at J, with 9 bases in the middle. In germline, CDR1 is ENHRY, CDR2 SYGVKD. This CDR3 region has 14 residues. The CDR3 sequence is CAISESNQAYGYTF. The CDR3 coding sequence is TGTGCCATCAGTGAGTCGAATCAGGCCTATGGCTACACCTTC.

The chain recombines TRBV19 with TRBJ1-5; D ambiguous. The CDR3 is 15 amino acids. V lost 0 bases to trimming and J lost 4 bases, with 10 bases between them. Germline CDR1 reads LNHDA; CDR2 reads SQIVND (reference sequence). CDR3: CASSIEATQNQPQHF. CDR3 coding DNA: TGTGCCAGTAGTATAGAAGCGACTCAGAATCAGCCCCAGCATTTT.

The chain combines TRBV7-8 with TRBJ1-5; D is possibly TRBD1 (5 bases). Trimming pared 7 bases from V and 6 bases from J, leaving 25 bases between. The CDR3 spans 17 residues. Germline V gives CDR1 SGHVS, CDR2 FQNEAQ. This CDR3 is CASTPDRTRLIGQPQHF. The CDR3 nucleotides are TGTGCCAGCACGCCCGACAGAACGAGGCTGATAGGTCAGCCCCAGCATTTT.

This clone was detected only a few times. V and J are TRBV9 and TRBJ1-5; no clear D gene. Germline values: CDR1 SGDLS, CDR2 YYNGEE. The V and J ends lost 3 bases and 1 base respectively, with 11 bases between them. This CDR3 contains 15 residues. The CDR3 nucleotides are TGTGCCAGCAGCGCGAGTGGTACGAGCAATCAGCCCCAGCATTTT. It specifies CASSASGTSNQPQHF.

The J gene is TRBJ2-2, the V gene TRBV6-5, with 11 bases fitting TRBD2. CDR1 is MNHEY and CDR2 is SVGAGI in the germline V gene. Unmatched junction bases numbered 5, after V lost 7 bases and J lost 7 bases. The CDR3 loop spans 14 amino acids. For the CDR3, the DNA is TGTGCCAGCAAGCTAGCGGGAGGCCACGGGGAGCTGTTTTTT. Amino acid sequence: CASKLAGGHGELFF.

The V call is TRBV4-3, the J call TRBJ2-1; the D gene is possibly TRBD2 (6 bases). Trimming pared 4 bases from V and 2 bases from J, leaving 21 bases between. Germline V CDR1 and CDR2: LGHNA, YSLEER. This CDR3 has 18 amino acids. CDR3 protein: CASSRSGGELIPYNEQFF. The CDR3 nucleotides are TGCGCCAGCAGCCGATCCGGCGGGGAGTTGATACCCTACAATGAGCAGTTCTTC.

The V call is TRBV7-2, the J call TRBJ2-7; D may be TRBD2 (6 bases). CDR1 SGHTA and CDR2 FQGNSA come from the germline V gene. CDR3 length equals 14 residues. V lost 3 bases and J 6 bases, leaving 15 bases between the germline ends. The CDR3 loop reads CASSLWASGSEQYF. The CDR3 coding sequence is TGTGCCAGCAGCTTGTGGGCCTCCGGGAGCGAGCAGTACTTC.

The V call is TRBV5-1, the J call TRBJ2-5; 11 nucleotides line up with TRBD2. Germline loops: CDR1 SGHRS, CDR2 YFSETQ. The CDR3 is made up of 15 amino acids. V was clipped by 4 bases and J by 3 bases; unmatched bases: 5. In nucleotides, the CDR3 is TGCGCCAGCAGCCCGGGACTAGCGGCGAAAGAGACCCAGTACTTC. Amino acids: CASSPGLAAKETQYF.

The chain combines TRBV19 with TRBJ1-1, with D uncertain. Trimming shortened V by 5 bases and J by 5 bases, and 15 bases separated the two germline ends. The CDR3 totals 14 residues. Per germline, CDR1 LNHDA and CDR2 SQIVND (reference sequence). CDR3 region: CASSFQVPGTEAFF. For the CDR3, the DNA is TGTGCCAGTAGTTTTCAGGTTCCCGGTACTGAAGCTTTCTTT.